This T cell receptor beta chain was recovered during a study of cytomegalovirus exposure and HLA in healthy donors (dated by TCRdb to about 2017). For the study in its entirety: An earlier analysis of some 600 of the donors reported 276 Gb of sequence data and 90 million to 120 million unique TCR beta sequences obtained from about 200 million T cells. The study profiled the T cell repertoires of approximately 700 subjects by immunosequencing and related them to cytomegalovirus serostatus. Among a few hundred genotyped donors of the cohort, an average of around 240,000 unique TCR beta nucleotide sequences were sequenced per donor, roughly 20% of them non-productive. Every repertoire in the discovery cohort had been generated on one and the same sequencing platform. The number of typed donors differed by locus: about 620-640 for A, B, C, DRB1 and DQB1; approximately 530 for DQA1; 606 for DPA1; and some 470 for DPB1. To predict cytomegalovirus infection status, the study combined high-throughput TCR immunosequencing, statistical association of individual TCRs with disease status, and machine learning. Around 300 gigabases of sequencing data and tens of millions of unique TCR sequences were included in an early release covering several hundred HLA-typed donors. Because of strong linkage in the cohort, a few DR-DQ haplotypes were treated as single units for association and clustering. In a later genetic analysis, genome-wide SNP genotypes for about 55% of the roughly 700 donors were used, and that subset was treated as a discovery cohort. Donor age, sex, ethnicity and CMV serostatus were compiled alongside the repertoire data. A later analysis re-examined previously published TCR beta repertoires from 500 to 700 donors and added high-resolution HLA genotyping to investigate patterns of TCR occurrence. An earlier analysis of several hundred of the donors applied high-throughput TCR beta sequencing to assess whether each TCR beta V gene segment acted as functional or pseudogenic. In addition to the first cohort of roughly 670 subjects, a separate validation cohort of 130 or so different subjects was used. Both class I and class II loci were covered by HLA typing, at four-digit resolution. Rather than using new phenotypic data, the later analysis identified candidate immune exposures from TCR beta sequences and from how often those sequences occurred across donors. The aim of the study was to test whether cataloging public T cell receptors could identify signatures of past pathogen exposure. Among the approximately 430 genotyped donors, around 81% belonged to the genetic ancestry cluster associated with self-reported Caucasian donors. The investigation overall reported the following: For the cohort, immune exposure information was limited to CMV serostatus. Roughly uniform sequencing depth across donors was assumed in presence/absence analyses, although this assumption may not hold. According to a later analysis, most CMV-associated TCR beta chains appeared to be HLA-restricted, and the HLA associations seemed to be driven largely by CMV exposure. Because some donors lacked HLA typing at each locus, the association tests relied only on the typed subset. An association between a missense DCLRE1C variant and V-gene and J-gene trimming of TCR beta chains was found in a later genetic analysis and replicated in an independent cohort. Cytomegalovirus status was reported to be diagnosed by the classifier with high specificity and sensitivity in both the original and validation cohorts. In a later analysis, around 17,000 TCR beta sequences were associated with specific HLA alleles at a false discovery rate of 0.05. In a later analysis, several top co-occurrence clusters were reported to appear linked to parvovirus B19, influenza, CMV and Epstein-Barr virus. A further reported finding was that TCR beta sequences accurately predicted the HLA-A and HLA-B alleles for most subjects in the first cohort. A cluster of highly shared sequence variants was judged likely to be a technical artifact of the sequencing pipeline. Because counts were too low, seventeen rarely observed V segments, including chromosome 9 orphons, were left out of the earlier analysis of approximately 500 of the donors. Compared with the approximately 600-donor mean, donors in an Asian-associated ancestry cluster had fewer N-insertions in productive TCRs, according to a later genetic analysis. Compared with equally common non-associated chains, HLA-associated TCR beta chains in a later analysis were more clonally expanded and had lower generation probabilities. It was suggested by the authors that the approach could potentially be generalized to other disease states and immunological phenotypes. Broadly in line with IMGT annotations, most TCR beta V segments showed up in productive rearrangements about 87% or about 30% of the time in an earlier analysis of around 600 of the donors. In the study, approximately 160 TCR beta chains were listed as associated with cytomegalovirus. Correlated functional status among segregating V segments might be attributable to linkage disequilibrium, but an unknown experimental factor could not be ruled out. A later analysis found that TCR association rates varied across HLA loci, with DRB1 alleles showing the most associated TCRs and HLA-C alleles the fewest. In this cohort, only TCR beta chains were sequenced, and detectable features were limited by the absence of alpha or paired-chain data. Some IMGT-functional V segments, including TRBV6-2 and TRBV6-3, could not be distinguished by the 87-base-pair reads and were therefore excluded. When HLA alleles, especially DR and DQ, strongly co-occurred, attributing TCR associations to individual alleles was difficult. In vitro tests confirmed that a few of the cytomegalovirus-associated TCR beta chains recognize cytomegalovirus antigens. Most TCR sequences were seen in very few donors, while some public TCRs were found in many individuals.

Library prep was done by the immunoSEQ multiplex PCR assay. The multiplex PCR relied on a mix of 60 forward primers for TCR Vbeta segments and 13 reverse primers for TCR Jbeta segments. The CDR3 region of rearranged TCR beta genes was amplified from genomic DNA by a multiplex PCR assay. The Illumina HiSeq System was used to sequence the amplified TCR beta libraries as 87-base-pair reads. On the study's bioinformatics: Across the 666 repertoires, a later analysis counted tens of millions of unique TCR beta chains, roughly 11 million of which were shared by at least two donors. A nearest-neighbor algorithm error-corrected the raw reads and collapsed the reads into unique sequences, merging closely related sequences to remove PCR and sequencing errors. To assign V, D and J gene segments, CDR3 sequences were aligned to IMGT reference sequences. For a sequence to be retained, a match of at least six nucleotides to both a V gene segment and a J gene segment was required. Rearrangements were classified as productive when the CDR3 lacked stop codons and remained in frame with V and J, and all other rearrangements were classified as non-productive. CDR3 was defined according to IMGT convention as the region running from the second conserved V-encoded cysteine to the conserved J-encoded phenylalanine. Sequences without an unambiguous match to a single V gene segment were excluded from the earlier analysis of about 630 of the donors. In an earlier analysis of a few hundred of the donors, V segments were called functional above 56.7% productive rearrangements and were called segregating when the between-donor standard deviation exceeded 5%. A statistical classification framework was built to diagnose cytomegalovirus status from the catalog of TCR beta chain sequences. In a later analysis, TCR nucleotide sequences were compared against IMGT/GENE-DB human TR gene sequences so that V and J genes could be assigned. The TCRdist pipeline was used in a later analysis to assign CDR3 sequences and most-parsimonious VDJ recombination scenarios. In a later analysis, each TCR beta chain was defined by its CDR3 amino acid sequence together with its V-gene family, and reads without a unique V-gene family were excluded. A later analysis removed 592 highly shared, low-generation-probability nucleotide sequences to deal with suspected cross-contamination and a sequencing artifact. In a later analysis, a clonal expansion index for each public chain was calculated from normalized within-repertoire ranks of inferred template counts. Generation probabilities in a later analysis came from a VDJ recombination model fitted to out-of-frame rearrangements, and those results were checked against IGoR. A later analysis scored TCR-TCR, TCR-HLA and TCR-CMV co-occurrence with hypergeometric tests, applying a repertoire-size bias correction to TCR pairs. A later analysis estimated false discovery rates by permuting HLA or CMV assignments 20 times. A later analysis grouped co-occurring TCRs with DBSCAN, adding TCRdist sequence similarity when clustering within HLA-allele-positive subsets. Repertoires with fewer than 30,000 or more than 120,000 public chains, plus five repertoires with anomalous nucleotide sharing, were excluded from co-occurrence clustering. What TCRdb holds here is the immuneACCESS table cut down to in-frame rearrangements. Part of the clones is not present; checked against another copy, under half of the missing clones reflect an unresolved V gene, and the others are unexplained. V and J calls and clone size are given by that table; D and trimming were obtained from the DNA. This sample holds about 180,000 clones; around 80% were observed only once. Roughly 1.6% of the sample rests with the top ten.

This clone appeared once. It has no known antigen specificity. The sample holds no much larger clone one base away, and base qualities are not on file. The cohort consisted of approximately 670 healthy bone marrow donors. Cohort members were all nominally healthy when sampled, although unrecorded immune exposures were likely present. The donor was CMV seronegative and was included in the group of 352 seronegative cohort members. Each donor provided a peripheral blood sample, and peripheral blood mononuclear cells were used for TCR beta sequencing. The Qiagen DNeasy Blood Extraction Kit was used to extract genomic DNA from the blood cell samples. CDR1 SNHLY and CDR2 FYNNEI were looked up in the germline V gene. The CDR3 measures 15 amino acids from cysteine to phenylalanine. Only CDR3 DNA remains: 45 bases, in frame from the first base. V ends up 5 bases short and J 4 bases short, with an unmatched junction base count of 7.

The sample comprised PBMCs. The receptor was derived from a man between 18 and 29 years old in good health and CMV-seronegative. This sequence uses TRBV2 and TRBJ1-4; TRBD1 lines up with 7 middle nucleotides. This receptor carries the CDR3 CASSQGTAFNEKLFF. The nucleotide sequence is given as TGTGCCAGCAGTCAAGGGACAGCCTTTAATGAAAAACTGTTTTTT.